The TCR beta chain under discussion was sequenced for a study of OX40 agonist ivuxolimab in advanced cancers. Sequencing used immunoSEQ multiplex PCR; TCRdb keeps in-frame clones, though not all of them. Of over 85,000 clones listed, about nine tenths are singletons. The J segment lost 5 bases and the V segment lost 5 bases, leaving 9 bases of the junction unmatched. Germline V CDR1 and CDR2: SGHRS, YFSETQ. There are 15 residues in the CDR3. The V and J genes are TRBV5-1 and TRBJ2-2, with 7 bases identical to TRBD2. This sample comprised CD4+ or CD8+ T cells sorted from blood, obtained in a trial of the OX40 agonist ivuxolimab. The clonotype comes from an adult with an advanced solid tumor such as melanoma, head and neck, liver or kidney cancer. CDR3 nucleotide sequence: TGCGCCAGCAGACCAGGTGGGAGGGCGACCGGGGAGCTGTTTTTT. This gives the protein CASRPGGRATGELFF.